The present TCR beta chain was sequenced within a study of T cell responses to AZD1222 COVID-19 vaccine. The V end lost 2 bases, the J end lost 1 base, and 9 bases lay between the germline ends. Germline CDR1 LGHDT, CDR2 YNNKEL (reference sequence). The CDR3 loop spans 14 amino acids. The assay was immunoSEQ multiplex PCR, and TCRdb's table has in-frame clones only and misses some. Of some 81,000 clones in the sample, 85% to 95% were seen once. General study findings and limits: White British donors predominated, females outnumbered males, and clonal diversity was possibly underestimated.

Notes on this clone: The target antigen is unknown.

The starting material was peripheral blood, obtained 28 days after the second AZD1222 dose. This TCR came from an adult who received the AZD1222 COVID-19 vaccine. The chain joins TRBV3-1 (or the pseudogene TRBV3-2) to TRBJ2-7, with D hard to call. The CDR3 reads CASSQRTVSYEQYF. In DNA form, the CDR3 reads TGTGCCAGCAGCCAAAGGACGGTTTCCTACGAGCAGTACTTC.